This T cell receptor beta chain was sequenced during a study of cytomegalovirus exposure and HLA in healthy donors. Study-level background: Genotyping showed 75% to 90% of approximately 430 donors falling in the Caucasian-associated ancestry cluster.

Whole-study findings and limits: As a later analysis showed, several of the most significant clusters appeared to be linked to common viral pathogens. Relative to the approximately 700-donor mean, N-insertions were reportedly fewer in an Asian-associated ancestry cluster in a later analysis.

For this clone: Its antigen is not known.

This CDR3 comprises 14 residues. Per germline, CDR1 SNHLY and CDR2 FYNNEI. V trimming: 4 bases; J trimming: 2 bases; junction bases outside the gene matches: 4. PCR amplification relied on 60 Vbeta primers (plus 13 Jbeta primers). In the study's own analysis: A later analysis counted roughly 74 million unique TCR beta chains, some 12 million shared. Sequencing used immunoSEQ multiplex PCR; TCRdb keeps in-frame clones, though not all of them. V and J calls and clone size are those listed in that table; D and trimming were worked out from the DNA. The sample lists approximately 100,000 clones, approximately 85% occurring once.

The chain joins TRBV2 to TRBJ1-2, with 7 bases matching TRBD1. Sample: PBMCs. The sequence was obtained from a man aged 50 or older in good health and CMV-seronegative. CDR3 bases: TGTGCCAGCAGTGGAGGGGGCCAAAACTATGGCTACACCTTC. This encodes CASSGGGQNYGYTF.